These 5 T cell receptor beta chains share one sample of origin, sequenced in a study of cytomegalovirus exposure and HLA in healthy donors. With 60 Vbeta and 13 Jbeta primers, the PCR was carried out. Profiled with immunoSEQ multiplex PCR; TCRdb holds only in-frame clones, not every one. The repertoire includes some 110,000 clones, roughly 74% of them detected once, and approximately 0.9% sits in the top ten. Sequenced: PBMCs. Every receptor here comes from a woman aged 25-40 years in good health and CMV-seronegative.

The V call is TRBV30, the J call TRBJ2-2; D not resolved. Germline V gene sequence: CDR1 GTSNPN, CDR2 SVGIG (reference sequence). V was clipped by 5 bases and J by 3 bases, with 7 bases between them. The CDR3 is made up of 12 amino acids. Written as DNA, the CDR3 is TGTGCCTGGCGGTCCTACACCGGGGAGCTGTTTTTT. As protein: CAWRSYTGELFF.

This clone was detected once. This chain uses TRBV9 with TRBJ1-5; perhaps TRBD1 as D (5 bases). Germline V gives CDR1 SGDLS, CDR2 YYNGEE. CDR3 size: 15 residues. V was cut by 4 bases and J by 1 base, with 12 bases left in between. The CDR3 reads CASSSAGMSNQPQHF. In nucleotides, the CDR3 is TGTGCCAGCAGCTCCGCAGGGATGAGCAATCAGCCCCAGCATTTT.

The V gene is TRBV5-6, the J gene TRBJ2-5; TRBD1 is a possible D gene (6 bases). Looked up from germline, CDR1 is SGHDT and CDR2 is YYEEEE. The CDR3 sequence is 14 residues long. The V and J ends lost 2 bases and 1 base respectively, with 9 bases between them. The CDR3 loop reads CASSFLDSQETQYF. Written as DNA, the CDR3 is TGTGCCAGCAGCTTTCTGGACAGCCAAGAGACCCAGTACTTC.

On this clone: Sequence at one end of the junction differs from germline and may be a read error. The rearrangement uses TRBV7-2 and TRBJ1-1, with 8 bases aligning to TRBD1. The length of the CDR3 is 14 residues. Germline-derived CDR1 and CDR2 are SGHTA and FQGNSA. CDR3 sequence (DNA): TGTGCCAGCAACCAGGGGGCGGTGGTGACTGAAACTTTCTTT. Protein sequence: CASNQGAVVTETFF.

This chain uses TRBV20-1 with TRBJ2-7, with a possible D match to TRBD1 (5 bases). V was cut by 5 bases and J by 2 bases, with 7 bases left in between. The CDR3 is 11 amino acids. CDR1 is DFQATT, CDR2 SNEGSKA, per germline (reference sequence). In DNA, the CDR3 is TGCAGTGCTCAGACAGCCTACGAGCAGTACTTC. Translation gives CSAQTAYEQYF.